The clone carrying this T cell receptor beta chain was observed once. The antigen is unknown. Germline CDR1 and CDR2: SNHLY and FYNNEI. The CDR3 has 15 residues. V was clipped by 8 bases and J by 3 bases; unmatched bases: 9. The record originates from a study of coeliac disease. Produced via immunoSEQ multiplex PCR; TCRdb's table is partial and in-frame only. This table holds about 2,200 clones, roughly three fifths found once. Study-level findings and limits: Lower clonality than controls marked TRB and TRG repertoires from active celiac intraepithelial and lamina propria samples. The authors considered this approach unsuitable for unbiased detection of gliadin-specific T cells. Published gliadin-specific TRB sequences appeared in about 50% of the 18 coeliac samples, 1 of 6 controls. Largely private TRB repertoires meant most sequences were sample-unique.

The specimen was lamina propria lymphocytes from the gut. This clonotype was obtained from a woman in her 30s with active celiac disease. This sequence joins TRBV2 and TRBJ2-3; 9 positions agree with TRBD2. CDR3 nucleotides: TGTGCCAGCGGGGCGGGGGGGCCTGTAACAGATACGCAGTATTTT. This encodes CASGAGGPVTDTQYF.